Listed here is a single T cell receptor beta chain. This specimen belongs to a study of blood T cell repertoires in COVID-19. Overall study: COVID-19 samples, acute and convalescent, were from the United States, Italy and Spain.

This CDR3 spans 15 amino acids. The ends were cut back, 3 bases at V and 3 bases at J, with 14 bases in the middle. CDR1 is SNHLY and CDR2 is FYNNEI in the germline V gene. Per the original methods: For nucleated cells, counts were estimated from reference gene primer amplification. Method: immunoSEQ multiplex PCR; TCRdb's copy keeps in-frame clones and lacks some. V, J and clone size derive from that table, while D and trimming were established from the DNA sequence. The sample lists about 150,000 clones, 75% to 90% occurring once. The clonotype originates from a woman aged 70-85 years with acute or convalescent COVID-19. Material for sequencing was peripheral blood. The chain has TRBV2 and TRBJ1-1, with TRBD1 as a possible D gene (6 bases). CDR3 sequence (DNA): TGTGCCAGCAGTGATCGGTACAGGGTTGACACTGAAGCTTTCTTT. It specifies CASSDRYRVDTEAFF. The full variable domain, rest sourced from reference TRBV2 and TRBJ1-1, is EPEVTQTPSHQVTQMGQEVILRCVPISNHLYFYWYRQILGQKVEFLVSFYNNEISEKSEIFDDQFSVERPDGSNFTLKIRSTKLEDSAMYFCASSDRYRVDTEAFFGQGTRLTVV.